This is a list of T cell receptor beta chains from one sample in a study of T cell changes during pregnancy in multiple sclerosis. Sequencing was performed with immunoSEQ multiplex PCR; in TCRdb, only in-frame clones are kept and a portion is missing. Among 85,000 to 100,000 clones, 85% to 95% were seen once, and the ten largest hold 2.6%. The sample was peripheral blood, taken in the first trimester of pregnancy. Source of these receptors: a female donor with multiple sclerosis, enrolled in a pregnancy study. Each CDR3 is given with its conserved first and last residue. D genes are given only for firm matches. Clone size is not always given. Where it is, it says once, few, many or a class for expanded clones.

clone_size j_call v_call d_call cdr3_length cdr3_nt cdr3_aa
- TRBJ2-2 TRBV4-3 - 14 TGCGCCAGCAGCCAAGAACGGAGGGCCGGGGAGCTGTTTTTT CASSQERRAGELFF
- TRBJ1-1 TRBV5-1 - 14 TGCGCCAGCAGCACAGGAGTAATGAACACTGAAGCTTTCTTT CASSTGVMNTEAFF
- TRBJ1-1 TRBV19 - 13 TGTGCCAGTAGTATGAACAGGAACACTGAAGCTTTCTTT CASSMNRNTEAFF
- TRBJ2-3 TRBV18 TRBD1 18 TGTGCCAGCTCACGACAGGGACCTATTTGGGTTAGCACAGATACGCAGTATTTT CASSRQGPIWVSTDTQYF
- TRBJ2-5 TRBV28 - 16 TGTGCCAGCAGTTTATCCGCGGACCCCCGGGGAGAGACCCAGTACTTC CASSLSADPRGETQYF
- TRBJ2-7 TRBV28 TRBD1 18 TGTGCCAGCAGTTTGAAGGACAGGACGGGCCTTGTTTCCTACGAGCAGTACTTC CASSLKDRTGLVSYEQYF
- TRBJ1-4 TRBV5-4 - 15 TGTGCCAGCAGTCACGACCGGGGAAATAATGAAAAACTGTTTTTT CASSHDRGNNEKLFF
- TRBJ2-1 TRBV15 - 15 TGTGCCACCAGGGCCGAACAGTCGAACTACAATGAGCAGTTCTTC CATRAEQSNYNEQFF
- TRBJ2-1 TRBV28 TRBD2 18 TGTGCCAGCAGTCCCGCCTGGACTAGCGGGAGGAATACCAATGAGCAGTTCTTC CASSPAWTSGRNTNEQFF
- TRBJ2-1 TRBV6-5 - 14 TGTGCCAGCAGTTCTCCTAAGCGGGACAATGAGCAGTTCTTC CASSSPKRDNEQFF
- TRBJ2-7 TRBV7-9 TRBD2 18 TGTGCCAGCAGCTTCGCACTATTAAAGCGGGATGCCGTTTACGAGCAGTACTTC CASSFALLKRDAVYEQYF
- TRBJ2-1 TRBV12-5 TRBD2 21 TGTGCTAGTGGTTTGGTACTCCCTAGAGCGGGAGGGCCCATGACCTACAATGAGCAGTTCTTC CASGLVLPRAGGPMTYNEQFF
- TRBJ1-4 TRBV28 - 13 TGTGCCAGCGGGGGGAGTCTGGGTGAAAAACTGTTTTTT CASGGSLGEKLFF
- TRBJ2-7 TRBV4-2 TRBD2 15 TGTGCCAGCAGCCCGAAGACTAGCGGAGTCTACGAGCAGTACTTC CASSPKTSGVYEQYF
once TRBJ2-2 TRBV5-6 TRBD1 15 TGTGCCAGCAGCTTCCCGCCAGGGGGCATCGGGGAGCTGTTTTTT CASSFPPGGIGELFF
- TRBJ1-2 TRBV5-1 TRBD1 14 TGCGCCAGCAGCTTGGACAGGGGATCGGGCGGCTACACCTTC CASSLDRGSGGYTF
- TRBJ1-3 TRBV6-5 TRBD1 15 TGTGCCAGCAGTTACGGGACAGGGACTGGAAACACCATATATTTT CASSYGTGTGNTIYF
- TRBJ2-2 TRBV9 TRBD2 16 TGTGCCAGCAGCCCGGGGCTAGCGGGAGTGAACGGGGAGCTGTTTTTT CASSPGLAGVNGELFF
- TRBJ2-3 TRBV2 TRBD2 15 TGTGCCAGCAGTCCCCTAGCGGGAGGGGTAGATACGCAGTATTTT CASSPLAGGVDTQYF
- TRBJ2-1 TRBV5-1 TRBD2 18 TGCGCCAGCAGCTCGGGACTAGCGGGAGTCAGAGGCCAGGGTGAGCAGTTCTTC CASSSGLAGVRGQGEQFF
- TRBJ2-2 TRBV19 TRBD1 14 TGTGCCAGTAATCGACAGGGGGGCACCGGGGAGCTGTTTTTT CASNRQGGTGELFF
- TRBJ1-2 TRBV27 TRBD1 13 TGTGCCATCAGACAAACAGGGGAAGGGGGCTACACCTTC CAIRQTGEGGYTF
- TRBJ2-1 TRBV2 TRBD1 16 TGTGCCAGCTTTGTACCAGGGGGAGACATCCCCAATGAGCAGTTCTTC CASFVPGGDIPNEQFF
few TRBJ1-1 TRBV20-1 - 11 TGCAGTGCTTTCCCCCAGGCTGAAGCTTTCTTT CSAFPQAEAFF
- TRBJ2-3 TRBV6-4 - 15 TGTGCCAGCAGCGCCTTGGGTAGCCGAGCAGATACGCAGTATTTT CASSALGSRADTQYF
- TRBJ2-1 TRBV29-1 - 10 TGCAGCGTGCAACGCGGTGAGCAGTTCTTC CSVQRGEQFF
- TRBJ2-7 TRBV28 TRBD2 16 TGTGCCAGCAGTTCCCCAGCGGGAGATCCCACCTACGAGCAGTACTTC CASSSPAGDPTYEQYF
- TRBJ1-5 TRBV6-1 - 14 TGTGCCAGCACGGGCGCCAGGGGTGACCAGCCCCAGCATTTT CASTGARGDQPQHF
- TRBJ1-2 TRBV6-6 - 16 TGTGCCAGCAGTAACCGGCATAAGGGGCTGCACTACGGCTACACCTTC CASSNRHKGLHYGYTF
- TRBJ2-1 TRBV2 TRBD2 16 TGTGCCAGCAGTATAAAAGGGACTAGCGGTTACAATGAGCAGTTCTTC CASSIKGTSGYNEQFF
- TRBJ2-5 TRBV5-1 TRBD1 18 TGCGCCAGCAGATGGGGGGACAGGGGAGAACCGTACCAAGAGACCCAGTACTTC CASRWGDRGEPYQETQYF